This T cell receptor (beta chain) was retrieved from a study of shared clonotypes between healthy human individuals. Study-wide context: There were three CD4 naive, three CD4 memory, two CD8 naive and one CD8 memory plates per donor.

Study results and caveats: Larger estimated richness was generally seen in naive subsets than in memory subsets. Across a handful of donors, naive CD4 shared 5% to 5.5%, naive CD8 about 3.2%, memory CD4 more than 2%, memory CD8 around 0.36%.

To note about this clone: The antigen is not known.

Per the study methods: Without quality scores, immunoSEQ junctional reads could not be filtered like full-length reads. Measured with immunoSEQ multiplex PCR; TCRdb has only the in-frame clones, and not every one. From that table come the V and J calls and clone size; the DNA was used to work out D and trimming. Of 980,000 or so clones listed, about three quarters are singletons. From germline, CDR1 is ENHRY and CDR2 SYGVKD. V lost 6 bases, J lost 2 bases, and 6 bases stayed unmatched. CDR3 length: 15 amino acids. This TCR was sampled from a young man in good health. The genes are TRBV10-3 and TRBJ2-3; 9 bases align to TRBD2. The sample comprised memory CD4+ T cells sorted from blood. Subset meaning: CD45RA-negative fraction. This CDR3 is CAIRTSGSDTDTQYF. The CDR3 nucleotides read TGTGCCATCAGGACTAGCGGTAGTGACACAGATACGCAGTATTTT.